The next 19 T cell receptor beta chains were all read from a single sample in a study of CD8 T cells in Susac syndrome. With random hexamers, reverse transcription was performed on about 0.45 to 1 ug of RNA. Using its own MiXCR run on the immunoSEQ multiplex PCR reads, TCRdb lists one record per CDR3 protein. Among some 90,000 distinct CDR3 sequences listed, 90% to 95% were seen once. Material for sequencing was CD8+ T cells from PBMCs. Receptors were obtained from a human donor in good health.

The CDR3 here is CASSQDRGTGNTIYF. The CDR3 DNA sequence: TGCGCCAGCAGCCAGGACAGGGGTACCGGAAACACCATATATTTT. The chain couples TRBV5-1 to TRBJ1-3; TRBD1 agrees at 9 bases. The CDR3 is 15 amino acids. Germline CDR1 and CDR2: SGHRS and YFSETQ. V shed 4 bases, J shed 4 bases, and the junction held 6 bases outside the gene matches.

The rearrangement uses TRBV5-4 and TRBJ2-2; TRBD1 agrees at 8 bases. The germline V gene has CDR1 SGHNT and CDR2 YYREEE (reference sequence). The V gene end was trimmed by 3 bases and the J gene end by 4 bases; junction bases not matched to a gene: 11. This CDR3 is built from 17 residues. The CDR3 DNA follows: TGTGCCAGCAGCTCCCGGGACAGGACATATTTCACCGGGGAGCTGTTTTTT. This codes for CASSSRDRTYFTGELFF.

V and J are TRBV7-9 and TRBJ1-2; 9 positions match TRBD1. With 4 bases clipped from V and 3 bases from J, the junction kept 6 bases outside the gene matches. This CDR3 comprises 15 residues. Germline CDR1 is SEHNR and CDR2 is FQNEAQ (reference sequence). CDR3 DNA sequence: TGTGCCAGCAGCTACCCCCGGACAGGGGACTATGGCTACACCTTC. This codes for CASSYPRTGDYGYTF.

The gene calls are TRBV29-1 and TRBJ2-1; the match to TRBD2 covers 10 bases. J lost 8 bases, V lost 5 bases, and 6 bases had no gene match. The CDR3 runs to 13 residues. The germline V gene encodes CDR1 SQVTM and CDR2 ANQGSEA. CDR3 region: CSVSSGGAYEQFF. CDR3 DNA: TGCAGCGTTAGCAGCGGGGGGGCCTATGAGCAGTTCTTC.

The chain carries TRBV29-1 and TRBJ2-5; possibly TRBD1 or TRBD2 for D (6 bases each). V was clipped by 7 bases and J by 5 bases, with 17 bases between them. The CDR3 loop spans 13 amino acids. Germline V gives CDR1 SQVTM, CDR2 ANQGSEA. The CDR3, as DNA: TGCAGCGCAGACTTGGGGGGCGATGAGACCCAGTACTTC. Protein sequence: CSADLGGDETQYF.

CDR3 bases: TGTGCCAGCACCCCAGCGAGAGCGGGGGCCGCCAGGCAGTATTTT. It codes for CASTPARAGAARQYF. The rearrangement uses TRBV12-3 or TRBV12-4 and TRBJ2-3; 8 nucleotides match TRBD2. J was trimmed by 11 bases and V by 7 bases; bases with no gene match: 17. The CDR3 spans 15 residues.

This sequence joins TRBV3-1 and TRBJ2-5; 7 bases are a match to TRBD1. The CDR3 consists of 14 residues. Germline CDR1 reads LGHDT; CDR2 reads YNNKEL (reference sequence). Trimming at V came to 2 bases and at J to 5 bases, leaving 5 bases not matched to a gene. The CDR3 sequence: CASSQTTGKETQYF. The CDR3 nucleotides read TGTGCCAGCAGCCAAACGACAGGGAAGGAGACCCAGTACTTC.

V usage is TRBV5-6 and J usage is TRBJ2-3; tentatively, D is TRBD1 or TRBD2 (6 bases each). The CDR3 has 15 residues. V was shortened by 0 bases and J by 4 bases, with 12 bases between the two germline ends. Germline V gene sequence: CDR1 SGHDT, CDR2 YYEEEE. CDR3 in amino acids: CASSLAVGGADTQYF. The CDR3 DNA is TGTGCCAGCAGCTTGGCGGTGGGGGGCGCAGATACGCAGTATTTT.

As DNA, the CDR3 is TGTGCCAGCAGCGTAATGTCTAGCGGGGGGGAACACACAGATACGCAGTATTTT. It is translated as CASSVMSSGGEHTDTQYF. The chain carries TRBV9 and TRBJ2-3; 12 positions agree with TRBD2. Germline lookup yields CDR1 SGDLS and CDR2 YYNGEE. This CDR3 comprises 18 residues. Trimming cost V 1 base and J 2 bases; bases outside gene matches: 8.

V is TRBV29-1 and J is TRBJ2-7, with TRBD1 matching over 8 bases. With V trimmed by 4 bases and J by 2 bases, 10 bases remained unmatched. Germline values: CDR1 SQVTM, CDR2 ANQGSEA. The CDR3 length is 15 residues. The CDR3 sequence is CSVVESDREPYEQYF. CDR3 coding DNA: TGCAGCGTTGTCGAGTCGGACAGGGAACCCTACGAGCAGTACTTC.

The chain employs TRBV4-1 and TRBJ1-5; no clear D gene. The CDR3 is 16 residues long. Trimming removed 0 bases from V and 1 base from J, with 10 bases in between. Germline lookup yields CDR1 MGHRA and CDR2 YSYEKL. In DNA form, the CDR3 reads TGCGCCAGCAGCCAAGAAGGACCGCGGAGCAATCAGCCCCAGCATTTT. This sequence encodes CASSQEGPRSNQPQHF.

The chain links TRBV25-1 to TRBJ2-7, with D perhaps TRBD1 or TRBD2 (5 bases each). The CDR3 has 13 amino acids. Trimming took off 2 bases at V and 9 bases at J, with 14 bases between the two ends. Looked up from germline, CDR1 is MGHDK and CDR2 is SYGVNS. CDR3 in amino acids: CASSEGTYHAQYF. As DNA, the CDR3 is TGTGCCAGCAGTGAAGGGACGTACCACGCGCAGTACTTC.

The CDR3 region is CASSLGRLADYLQETQYF. In DNA form, the CDR3 reads TGTGCCAGCAGCTTGGGACGTCTAGCGGATTACCTTCAAGAGACCCAGTACTTC. V is TRBV5-6 and J is TRBJ2-5; TRBD2 agrees at 7 bases. This CDR3 has 18 residues. V shed 0 bases and J 2 bases; nucleotides not matched to a gene: 13. Germline V gene sequence: CDR1 SGHDT, CDR2 YYEEEE.

The gene calls are TRBV9 and TRBJ2-3; D uncertain. Trimming stripped 0 bases from V and 1 base from J, with 6 bases between. The CDR3 runs to 14 residues. The germline gives CDR1 SGDLS, CDR2 YYNGEE. The chain's CDR3 is CASSVGWGTDTQYF. The CDR3 nucleotides are TGTGCCAGCAGCGTAGGTTGGGGCACAGATACGCAGTATTTT.

V and J are TRBV2 and TRBJ1-3; tentatively, D is TRBD1 (6 bases). Trimming removed 4 bases at V and 1 base at J, with 11 bases between. The CDR3 covers 15 residues. Looked up from germline, CDR1 is SNHLY and CDR2 is FYNNEI. This CDR3 reads CASSAVQGSGNTIYF. As DNA, the CDR3 is TGTGCCAGCAGTGCGGTACAGGGTTCTGGAAACACCATATATTTT.

V and J are TRBV5-6 and TRBJ2-1; 8 bases map to TRBD1. The CDR3 is made up of 14 amino acids. Unmatched junction bases numbered 4, after V lost 3 bases and J lost 5 bases. CDR1 SGHDT and CDR2 YYEEEE come from the germline V gene. The CDR3 nucleotides are TGTGCCAGCAGCTGGGACAGGTTGAACAATGAGCAGTTCTTC. Amino acid sequence: CASSWDRLNNEQFF.

The gene calls are TRBV7-3 and TRBJ2-7, with 10 bases matching TRBD2. The CDR3 is made up of 15 amino acids. The junction had 7 bases not matched to a gene; V was cut back by 3 bases and J by 5 bases. Germline values: CDR1 SGHTA, CDR2 FQGTGA. CDR3 loop: CASSFSGGQTDEQYF. The CDR3 nucleotides read TGTGCCAGCAGCTTTAGCGGGGGGCAGACGGACGAGCAGTACTTC.

The chain uses TRBV3-1 and TRBJ2-7, with 7 positions matching TRBD1. Germline values: CDR1 LGHDT, CDR2 YNNKEL (reference sequence). The CDR3 has 15 residues. V gave up 0 bases and J gave up 6 bases; unmatched junction bases: 8. CDR3 loop: CASSQDTGDLSEQYF. In DNA, the CDR3 is TGTGCCAGCAGCCAAGACACAGGGGACCTCTCCGAGCAGTACTTC.

The chain links TRBV29-1 to TRBJ2-7; D may be TRBD1 (6 bases). The CDR3 length is 12 residues. The V end lost 6 bases, the J end lost 10 bases, and 19 bases lay between the germline ends. Germline V gene sequence: CDR1 SQVTM, CDR2 ANQGSEA. The CDR3 nucleotides are TGCAGCGTCGAGGAAATGCAGGGGTCCCAGTACTTC. It yields the protein CSVEEMQGSQYF.